These T cell receptor beta chains were read from a single sample in a study of CD8+ T cells in alopecia areata. Assay: immunoSEQ multiplex PCR; the TCRdb copy retains only in-frame clones and omits some. The data show about 110,000 clones, approximately 59% seen once. Sequenced input: CD8+ T cells sorted from blood. Every receptor here comes from a human donor in good health. Each CDR3 is given with its conserved first and last residue. The D gene is left open where the match is weak. Expanded clones are given a class, and other clones once, few, many or no size at all.

clone_size	d_call	v_call	j_call	cdr3_nt	cdr3_aa
.	TRBD1	TRBV28	TRBJ2-7	TGTGCCAGCAGTTTTGTGCTCGGGACAGGGTACGAGCAGTACTTC	CASSFVLGTGYEQYF
.	.	TRBV29-1	TRBJ2-5	TGCAGCGTTCCAGTTGGGACTGCCCAAGAGACCCAGTACTTC	CSVPVGTAQETQYF
.	.	TRBV5-1	TRBJ2-5	TGCGCCAGCAGCTTCCACTCGGCCCTGGGGCAAGAGACCCAGTACTTC	CASSFHSALGQETQYF
.	TRBD1	TRBV27	TRBJ1-1	TGTGCCAGCAGTTGGACAGGGGGCTGGACTGAAGCTTTCTTT	CASSWTGGWTEAFF
few	TRBD1	TRBV19	TRBJ2-1	TGTGCCAGTAGTAAGACAGGGGGCTACAATGAGCAGTTCTTC	CASSKTGGYNEQFF
.	.	TRBV10-3	TRBJ2-7	TGTGCCATCAAACGGGGCCTCTCCTACGAGCAGTACTTC	CAIKRGLSYEQYF
few	.	TRBV28	TRBJ2-7	TGTGCCAGCAGCCAACTAGACGGACGGGCCTACGAGCAGTACTTC	CASSQLDGRAYEQYF
.	TRBD1	TRBV5-6	TRBJ1-1	TGTGCCAGCAGCCAAGGGACAGGAGAAGCTTTCTTT	CASSQGTGEAFF
.	.	TRBV7-6	TRBJ2-5	TGTGCCAGCAGCTTAGAGGCAGGGGAAGGGGAGACCCAGTACTTC	CASSLEAGEGETQYF
.	TRBD2	TRBV4-3	TRBJ2-3	TGCGCCAGCAGCAGACTAGCGGACCTCGCAGATACGCAGTATTTT	CASSRLADLADTQYF
.	.	TRBV13	TRBJ2-3	TGTGCCAGCAGCTTAGTGGGTGATACGCAGTATTTT	CASSLVGDTQYF
few	.	TRBV6-1	TRBJ2-7	TGTGCCAGCGGATCCTACGAGCAGTACTTC	CASGSYEQYF
.	.	TRBV2	TRBJ2-7	TGTGCCAGCCTGGGAATTGGGGCGCCCCCCTACGAGCAGTACTTC	CASLGIGAPPYEQYF
.	.	TRBV9	TRBJ2-2	TGTGCCAGCAGCGTAGCTACCTCACTAGGCGGGGAGCTGTTTTTT	CASSVATSLGGELFF
.	.	TRBV29-1	TRBJ2-1	TGCAGCGTTGTCGGACAGGGAGGGTACAATGAGCAGTTCTTC	CSVVGQGGYNEQFF
few	TRBD1	TRBV28	TRBJ1-1	TGTGCCAGCAGGTCCGACAGGGGGACTAGGAACACTGAAGCTTTCTTT	CASRSDRGTRNTEAFF
.	.	TRBV29-1	TRBJ1-1	TGCAGCGTTGGGGACCCGAACACTGAAGCTTTCTTT	CSVGDPNTEAFF
once	.	TRBV7-9	TRBJ1-2	TGTGCCAGCAGCTTAGGGCAGTCCTATGGCTACACCTTC	CASSLGQSYGYTF
.	.	TRBV15	TRBJ1-5	TGTGCCACCAGCAGTTTCGGGGCTGATCAGCCCCAGCATTTT	CATSSFGADQPQHF
.	.	TRBV30	TRBJ1-4	TGTGCCTGGAGCCCCAATTCCCGAGCCGAAAAACTGTTTTTT	CAWSPNSRAEKLFF
few	.	TRBV11-2	TRBJ2-2	TGTGCCAGCAGCTGGGAGCCCGGGGAGCTGTTTTTT	CASSWEPGELFF
.	.	TRBV7-8	TRBJ2-7	TGTGCCAGCAGGGTCTCCCCAAACACGGATCCCTACGAGCAGTACTTC	CASRVSPNTDPYEQYF
.	TRBD1	TRBV7-9	TRBJ1-1	TGTGCCAGCAGCCAAACACAGGGGGAGGGGACTGAAGCTTTCTTT	CASSQTQGEGTEAFF
.	TRBD1	TRBV4-3	TRBJ2-7	TGCGCCAGCAGCCAAGAACGGGGCAGGGGGCGCGAGCAGTACTTC	CASSQERGRGREQYF
.	.	TRBV11-2	TRBJ1-2	TGTGCCAGCAGCTTAGGCGGGGGGCGCCCCGTACTTGGCTACACCTTC	CASSLGGGRPVLGYTF
.	TRBD2	TRBV4-3	TRBJ2-7	TGCGCCAGCAGCGCTGGGACTAGCGGGACCTACGAGCAGTACTTC	CASSAGTSGTYEQYF
.	.	TRBV10-3	TRBJ2-7	TGTGCCATCAGCGATGGGAGCCCGACAGCCTCCTACGAGCAGTACTTC	CAISDGSPTASYEQYF
once	TRBD1	TRBV7-9	TRBJ2-5	TGTGCCAGCAGCTCGGGACAGCCCCAAGAGACCCAGTACTTC	CASSSGQPQETQYF
.	TRBD1	TRBV9	TRBJ2-1	TGTGCCAGCAGCGTAGAGGAGGGACAGGGAGTGAATGAGCAGTTCTTC	CASSVEEGQGVNEQFF
.	.	TRBV27	TRBJ2-1	TGTGCCAGCAGTTCCGAGACGGGCCAATCCCACTCCTACAATGAGCAGTTCTTC	CASSSETGQSHSYNEQFF
.	TRBD2	TRBV9	TRBJ2-5	TGTGCCAGCAGCGTAGGAATCCTAGCGGGGGGCCCGACGGAGACCCAGTACTTC	CASSVGILAGGPTETQYF
.	TRBD2	TRBV27	TRBJ2-3	TGTGCCAGCAGTATCACAGCGGGGGGGCCGCTGGATACGCAGTATTTT	CASSITAGGPLDTQYF
few	.	TRBV7-9	TRBJ2-3	TGTGCCAGCAGCTACGGTGGGAATACGCAGTATTTT	CASSYGGNTQYF
few	.	TRBV5-1	TRBJ2-7	TGCGCCAGCAGCTGGACGGGCCCGAACGAGCAGTACTTC	CASSWTGPNEQYF
few	.	TRBV5-6	TRBJ2-7	TGTGCCAGCAGCTTGGGCTCAGGCGGGCAGTACTTC	CASSLGSGGQYF
.	.	TRBV4-2	TRBJ2-3	TGTGCCAGCAGTCCCGGGACGAGCACAGATACGCAGTATTTT	CASSPGTSTDTQYF
.	.	TRBV5-6	TRBJ1-1	TGTGCCAGCAGCTTGGGCACTGAAGCTTTCTTT	CASSLGTEAFF
few	.	TRBV27	TRBJ2-2	TGTGCCAGCAGTTTAGTGGGGGCCCACCCCCCCGGGGAGCTGTTTTTT	CASSLVGAHPPGELFF
few	.	TRBV23-1	TRBJ2-5	TGCGCCAGCAGTCAATTTCGGCAGGGGGGGACCCAGTACTTC	CASSQFRQGGTQYF
.	.	TRBV30	TRBJ2-1	TGTGCCTGGAGTGTAGGAGGGGGCCCATACAATGAGCAGTTCTTC	CAWSVGGGPYNEQFF
few	TRBD1	TRBV4-3	TRBJ2-7	TGCGCCAGCAGCCAAGATTTGGGGACAGGATCCTACGAGCAGTACTTC	CASSQDLGTGSYEQYF
few	.	TRBV5-1	TRBJ2-6	TGCGCCAGCAGCTTGGGTAGCGGCTCTGGGGCCAACGTCCTGACTTTC	CASSLGSGSGANVLTF
.	TRBD1	TRBV9	TRBJ2-1	TGTGCCAGCAGCGTAGCGGGGACAGAGTACAATGAGCAGTTCTTC	CASSVAGTEYNEQFF